This T cell receptor beta chain originates from a study of post-analysis software for immune sequencing data (dated by TCRdb to the mid-2010s). Study-level background: Disease courses on record covered relapsing-remitting, secondary progressive and progressive-relapsing multiple sclerosis, though some patients had no subtype annotation. A subset of samples was prepared in parallel using single-end sample barcoding, then pooled and co-amplified after Illumina adapter ligation. The patient repertoires were compared against approximately twelve previously published healthy control repertoires obtained from donors aged roughly 6 to 26 years.

The CDR3 numbers 14 residues from cysteine through phenylalanine. The retained sequence is limited to the CDR3, 42 bases, with the frame set at the first base. CDR1 and CDR2, looked up from the germline V gene, are MDHEN and SYDVKM. V is trimmed back by 5 bases and J by 0 bases, and the junction contains 4 bases that no gene match accounts for. Library construction relied on PCR. The sequencer was an Illumina HiSeq 2500. To reduce PCR and sequencing biases, unique molecular identifiers were built into the TCR beta cDNA libraries. Per 1 to 10 million input T cells, roughly 0.5 million cDNA molecules were obtained, such that each molecule approximated one T cell. The patient libraries were prepared and sequenced with the same protocol used for the earlier healthy control dataset. Within a given batch, samples were prepared together, multiplexed and sequenced on the same HiSeq lane. The original methods were these. MIGEC was used to process the raw barcoded reads, and molecular identifier groups with only a single read were discarded before consensus assembly and CDR3 extraction. VDJtools was used for post-analysis of the clonotype tables, with diversity normalized by down-sampling every dataset to the smallest sample size. In repertoire overlap clustering, CDR3 amino acid sequences, but not nucleotide sequences, were matched to correct batch-related cross-sample contamination. TCRdb took the public reads, trimmed them with fastp at Q25, ran MiXCR for clone calling and kept in-frame beta chains. Rows are unified per CDR3 protein, each entry keeping the most common DNA and genes. The V and J calls and clone size come from TCRdb's table, not from the authors' own analysis. In this sample the table shows 800,000 to 950,000 distinct CDR3 sequences, approximately 53% of which occur a single time. Over 4% of the sample rests with the top ten.

This clonotype was seen more than once but under ten times. It has no known antigen specificity. The record has no base qualities; no much larger clone is one base away. TCR beta repertoires were profiled from peripheral blood of 13 young patients with multiple sclerosis to demonstrate the VDJtools post-analysis software. The multiple sclerosis patients were children and adolescents ranging in age from about 6 to 17 years. Findings and caveats that apply to the study as a whole: Normalized Chao1 diversity was significantly lower in multiple sclerosis patients than controls, suggesting substantial peripheral T-cell clonal expansion. Direct clustering with F measure showed strong co-clustering of samples prepared in the same batch, prompting a batch-effect correction. The multiple sclerosis patient group was slightly younger than the control group. Patients showed significantly higher frequencies than controls for several TRBV segments, among them TRBV5-6, TRBV5-1 and TRBV20-1.

The material sequenced was blood. The clonotype comes from a girl aged 10-17 years with multiple sclerosis. The sequence links TRBV28 to TRBJ2-7; 7 bases in the middle match TRBD1. At the DNA level, the sequence is TGTGCCAGCAGTGAGACAGGGTACTCCTACGAGCAGTACTTC. This translates into CASSETGYSYEQYF.